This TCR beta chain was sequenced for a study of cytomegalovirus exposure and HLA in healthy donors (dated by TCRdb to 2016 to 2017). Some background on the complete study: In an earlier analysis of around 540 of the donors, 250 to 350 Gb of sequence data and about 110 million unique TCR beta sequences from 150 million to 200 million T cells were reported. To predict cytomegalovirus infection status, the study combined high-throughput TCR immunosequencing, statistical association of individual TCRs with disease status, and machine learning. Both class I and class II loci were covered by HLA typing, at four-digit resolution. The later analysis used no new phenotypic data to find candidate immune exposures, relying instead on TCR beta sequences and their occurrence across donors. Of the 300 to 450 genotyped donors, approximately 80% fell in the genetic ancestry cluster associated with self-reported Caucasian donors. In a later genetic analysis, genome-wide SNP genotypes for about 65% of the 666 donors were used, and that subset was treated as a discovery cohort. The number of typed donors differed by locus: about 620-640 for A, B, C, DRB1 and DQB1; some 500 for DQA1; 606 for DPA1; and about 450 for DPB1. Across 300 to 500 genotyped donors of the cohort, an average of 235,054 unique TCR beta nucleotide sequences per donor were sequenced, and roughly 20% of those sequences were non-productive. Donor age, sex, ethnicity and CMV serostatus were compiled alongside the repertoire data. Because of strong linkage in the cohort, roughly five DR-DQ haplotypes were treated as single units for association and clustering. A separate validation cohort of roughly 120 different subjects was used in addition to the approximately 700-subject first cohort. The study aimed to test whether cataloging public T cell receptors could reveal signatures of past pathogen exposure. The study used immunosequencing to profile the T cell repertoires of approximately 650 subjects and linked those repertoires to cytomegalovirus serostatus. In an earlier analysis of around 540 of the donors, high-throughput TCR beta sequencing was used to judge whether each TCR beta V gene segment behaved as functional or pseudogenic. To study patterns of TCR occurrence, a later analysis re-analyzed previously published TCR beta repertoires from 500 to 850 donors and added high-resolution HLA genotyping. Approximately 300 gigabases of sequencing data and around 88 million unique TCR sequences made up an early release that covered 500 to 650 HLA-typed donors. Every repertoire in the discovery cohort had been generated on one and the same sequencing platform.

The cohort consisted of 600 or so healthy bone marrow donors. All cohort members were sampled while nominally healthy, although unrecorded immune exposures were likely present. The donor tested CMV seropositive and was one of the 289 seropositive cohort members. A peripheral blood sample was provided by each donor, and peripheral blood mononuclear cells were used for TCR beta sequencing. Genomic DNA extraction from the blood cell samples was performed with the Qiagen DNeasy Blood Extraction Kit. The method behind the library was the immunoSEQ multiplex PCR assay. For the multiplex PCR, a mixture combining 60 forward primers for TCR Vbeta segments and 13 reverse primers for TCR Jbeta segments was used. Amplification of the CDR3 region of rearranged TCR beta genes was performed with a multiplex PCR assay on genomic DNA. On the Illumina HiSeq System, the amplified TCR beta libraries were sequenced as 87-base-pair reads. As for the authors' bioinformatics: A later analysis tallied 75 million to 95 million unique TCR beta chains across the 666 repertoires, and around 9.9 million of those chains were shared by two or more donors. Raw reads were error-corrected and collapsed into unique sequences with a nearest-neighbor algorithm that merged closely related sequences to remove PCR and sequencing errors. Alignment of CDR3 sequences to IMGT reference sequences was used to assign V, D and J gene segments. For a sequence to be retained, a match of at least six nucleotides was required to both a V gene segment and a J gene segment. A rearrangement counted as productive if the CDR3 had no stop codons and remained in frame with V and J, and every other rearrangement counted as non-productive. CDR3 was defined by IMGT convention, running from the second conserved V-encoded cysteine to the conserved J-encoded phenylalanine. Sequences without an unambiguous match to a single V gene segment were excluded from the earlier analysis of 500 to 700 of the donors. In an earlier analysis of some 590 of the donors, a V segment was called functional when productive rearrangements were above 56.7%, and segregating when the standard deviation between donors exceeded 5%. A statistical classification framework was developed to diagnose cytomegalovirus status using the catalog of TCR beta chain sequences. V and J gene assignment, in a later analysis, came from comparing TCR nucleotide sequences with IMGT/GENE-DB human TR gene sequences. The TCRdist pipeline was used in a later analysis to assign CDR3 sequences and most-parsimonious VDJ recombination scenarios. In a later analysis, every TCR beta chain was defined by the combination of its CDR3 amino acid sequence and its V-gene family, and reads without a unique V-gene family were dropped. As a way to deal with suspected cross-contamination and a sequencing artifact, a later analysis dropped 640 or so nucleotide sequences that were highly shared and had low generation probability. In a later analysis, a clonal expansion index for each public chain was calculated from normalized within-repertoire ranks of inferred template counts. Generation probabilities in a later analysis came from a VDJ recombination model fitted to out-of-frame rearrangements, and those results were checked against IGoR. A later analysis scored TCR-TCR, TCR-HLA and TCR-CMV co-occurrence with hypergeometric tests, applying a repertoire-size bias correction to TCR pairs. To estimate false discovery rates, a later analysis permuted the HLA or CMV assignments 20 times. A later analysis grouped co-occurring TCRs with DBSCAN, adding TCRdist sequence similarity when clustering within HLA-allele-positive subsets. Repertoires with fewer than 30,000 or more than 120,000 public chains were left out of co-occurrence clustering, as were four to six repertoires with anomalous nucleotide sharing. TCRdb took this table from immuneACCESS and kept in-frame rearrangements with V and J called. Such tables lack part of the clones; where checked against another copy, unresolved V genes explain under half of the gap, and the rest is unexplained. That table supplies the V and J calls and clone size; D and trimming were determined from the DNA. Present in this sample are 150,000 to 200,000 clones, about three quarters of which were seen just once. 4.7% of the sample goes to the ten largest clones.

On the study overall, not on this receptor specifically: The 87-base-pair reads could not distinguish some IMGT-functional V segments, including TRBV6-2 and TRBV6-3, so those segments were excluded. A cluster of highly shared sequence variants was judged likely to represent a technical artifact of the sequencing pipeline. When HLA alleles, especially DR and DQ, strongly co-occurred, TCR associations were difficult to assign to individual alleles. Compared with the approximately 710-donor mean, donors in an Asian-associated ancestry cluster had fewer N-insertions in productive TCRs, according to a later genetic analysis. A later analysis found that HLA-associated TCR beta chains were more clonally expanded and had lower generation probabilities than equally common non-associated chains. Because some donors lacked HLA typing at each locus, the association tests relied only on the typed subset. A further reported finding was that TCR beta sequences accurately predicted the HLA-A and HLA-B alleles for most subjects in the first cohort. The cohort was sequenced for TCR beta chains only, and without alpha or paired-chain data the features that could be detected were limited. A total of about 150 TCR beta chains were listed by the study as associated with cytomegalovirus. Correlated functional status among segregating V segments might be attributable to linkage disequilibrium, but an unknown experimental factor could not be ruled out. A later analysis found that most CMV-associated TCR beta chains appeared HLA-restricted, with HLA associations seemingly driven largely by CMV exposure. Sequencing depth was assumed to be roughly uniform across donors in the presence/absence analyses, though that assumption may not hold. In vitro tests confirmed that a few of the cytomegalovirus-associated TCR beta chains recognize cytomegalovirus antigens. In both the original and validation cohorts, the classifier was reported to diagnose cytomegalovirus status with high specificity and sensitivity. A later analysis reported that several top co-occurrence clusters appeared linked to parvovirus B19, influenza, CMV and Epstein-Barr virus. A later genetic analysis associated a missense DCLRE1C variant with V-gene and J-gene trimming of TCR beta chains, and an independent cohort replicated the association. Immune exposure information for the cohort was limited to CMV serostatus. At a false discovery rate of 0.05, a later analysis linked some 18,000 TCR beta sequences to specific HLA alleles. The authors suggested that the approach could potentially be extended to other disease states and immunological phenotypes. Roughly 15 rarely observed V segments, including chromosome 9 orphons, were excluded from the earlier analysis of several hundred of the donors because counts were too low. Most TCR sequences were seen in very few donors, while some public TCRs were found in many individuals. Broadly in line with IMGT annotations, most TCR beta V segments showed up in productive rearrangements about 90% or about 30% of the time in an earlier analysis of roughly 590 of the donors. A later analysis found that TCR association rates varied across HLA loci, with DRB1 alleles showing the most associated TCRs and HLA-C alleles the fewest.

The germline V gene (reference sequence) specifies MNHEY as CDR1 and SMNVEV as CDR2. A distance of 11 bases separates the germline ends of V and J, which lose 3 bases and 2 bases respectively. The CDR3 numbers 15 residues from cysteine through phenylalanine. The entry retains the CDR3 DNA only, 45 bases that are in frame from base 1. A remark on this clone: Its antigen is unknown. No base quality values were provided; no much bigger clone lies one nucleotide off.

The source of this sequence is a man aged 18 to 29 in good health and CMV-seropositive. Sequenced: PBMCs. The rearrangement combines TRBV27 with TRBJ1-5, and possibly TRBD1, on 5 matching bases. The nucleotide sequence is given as TGTGCCAGCAGTTTCCAGGGAATTGGCAATCAGCCCCAGCATTTT. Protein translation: CASSFQGIGNQPQHF.